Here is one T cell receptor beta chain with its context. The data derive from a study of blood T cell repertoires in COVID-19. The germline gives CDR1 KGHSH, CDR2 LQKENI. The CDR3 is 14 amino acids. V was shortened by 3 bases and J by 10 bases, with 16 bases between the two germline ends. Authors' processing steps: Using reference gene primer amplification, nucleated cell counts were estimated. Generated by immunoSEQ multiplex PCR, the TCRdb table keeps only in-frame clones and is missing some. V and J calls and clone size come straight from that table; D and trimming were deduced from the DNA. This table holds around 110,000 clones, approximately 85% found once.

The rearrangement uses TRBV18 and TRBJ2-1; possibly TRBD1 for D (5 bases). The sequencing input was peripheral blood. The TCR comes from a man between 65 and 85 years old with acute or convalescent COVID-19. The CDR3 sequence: CASSPLSGLREQFF. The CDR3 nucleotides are TGTGCCAGCTCACCCCTCTCAGGGCTCAGAGAGCAGTTCTTC.